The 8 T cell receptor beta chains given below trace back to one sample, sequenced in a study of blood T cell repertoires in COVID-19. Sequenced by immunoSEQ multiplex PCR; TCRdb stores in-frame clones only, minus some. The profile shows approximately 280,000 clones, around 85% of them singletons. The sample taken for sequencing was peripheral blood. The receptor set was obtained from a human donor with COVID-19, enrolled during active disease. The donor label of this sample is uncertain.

CDR3 coding DNA: TGTGCCAGCAGCAAAAGTGGGACAACCTACAATGAGCAGTTCTTC. This codes for CASSKSGTTYNEQFF. This sequence joins TRBV7-9 and TRBJ2-1, with D perhaps matching TRBD1 (6 bases). Germline assignment: CDR1 SEHNR and CDR2 FQNEAQ (reference sequence). The length of the CDR3 is 15 residues. V dropped 5 bases and J dropped 2 bases, with 13 bases sitting between them.

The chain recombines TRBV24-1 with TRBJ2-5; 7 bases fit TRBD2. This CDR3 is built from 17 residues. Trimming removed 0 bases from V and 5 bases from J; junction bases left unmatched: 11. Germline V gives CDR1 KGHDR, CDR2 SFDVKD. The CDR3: CATSDLGSGGRGETQYF. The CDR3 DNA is TGTGCCACCAGTGATTTGGGGAGTGGCGGGAGAGGTGAGACCCAGTACTTC.

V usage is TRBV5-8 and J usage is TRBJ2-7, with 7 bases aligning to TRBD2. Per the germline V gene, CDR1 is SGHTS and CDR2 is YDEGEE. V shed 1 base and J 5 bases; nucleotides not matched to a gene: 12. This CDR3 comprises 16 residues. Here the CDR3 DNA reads TGTGCCAGCAGCTTGATAAGCGCTAGCGGTTCTAACGAGCAGTACTTC. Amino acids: CASSLISASGSNEQYF.

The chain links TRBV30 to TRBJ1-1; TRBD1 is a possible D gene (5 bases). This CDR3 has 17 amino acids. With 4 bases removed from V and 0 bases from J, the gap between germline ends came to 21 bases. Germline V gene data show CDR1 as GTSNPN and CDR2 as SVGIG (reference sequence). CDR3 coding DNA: TGTGCCTGGACCCCCGACGGGCTTCAGGGTATGAACACTGAAGCTTTCTTT. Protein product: CAWTPDGLQGMNTEAFF.

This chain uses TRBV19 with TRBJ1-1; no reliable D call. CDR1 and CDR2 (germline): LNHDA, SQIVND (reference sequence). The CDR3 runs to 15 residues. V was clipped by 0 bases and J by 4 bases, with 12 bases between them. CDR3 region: CASSIERRVSTEAFF. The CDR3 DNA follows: TGTGCCAGTAGTATAGAGAGGAGGGTGAGCACTGAAGCTTTCTTT.

The CDR3 is CASSWTGYEQYF. DNA for the CDR3: TGTGCCAGCAGCTGGACAGGTTACGAGCAGTACTTC. This chain links TRBV5-5 with TRBJ2-7; 7 bases are a match to TRBD1. The germline V gene encodes CDR1 SGHKS and CDR2 YYEKEE (reference sequence). This CDR3 is built from 12 residues. The junction had 1 base not matched to a gene; V was cut back by 3 bases and J by 4 bases. The complete variable domain, with remaining parts taken from reference TRBV5-5 and TRBJ2-7, reads DAGVTQSPTHLIKTRGQQVTLRCSPISGHKSVSWYQQVLGQGPQFIFQYYEKEERGRGNFPDRFSARQFPNYSSELNVNALLLGDSALYLCASSWTGYEQYFGPGTRLTVT.

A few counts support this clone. The CDR3, as DNA: TGCGCCAGCAGCTTGTTGGTAGCGGGAGGGCAAGATACGCAGTATTTT. Protein product: CASSLLVAGGQDTQYF. The chain couples TRBV5-1 to TRBJ2-3; 11 nucleotides match TRBD2. The CDR3 length is 16 residues. Germline trimming cut 1 base from V and 5 bases from J; bases unmatched to any gene: 6. Per the germline V gene, CDR1 is SGHRS and CDR2 is YFSETQ.

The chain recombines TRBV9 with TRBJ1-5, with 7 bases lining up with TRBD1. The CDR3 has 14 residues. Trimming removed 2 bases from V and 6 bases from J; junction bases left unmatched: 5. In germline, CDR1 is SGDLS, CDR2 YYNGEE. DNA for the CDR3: TGTGCCAGCAGCGTGACAGGGTCGGTTCAGCCCCAGCATTTT. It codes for CASSVTGSVQPQHF.